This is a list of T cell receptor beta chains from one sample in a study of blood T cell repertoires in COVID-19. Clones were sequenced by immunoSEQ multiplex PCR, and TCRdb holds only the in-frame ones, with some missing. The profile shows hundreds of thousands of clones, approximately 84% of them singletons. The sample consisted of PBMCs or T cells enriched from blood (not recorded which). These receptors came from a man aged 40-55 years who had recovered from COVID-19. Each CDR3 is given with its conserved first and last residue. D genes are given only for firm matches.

CDR3: CASSPETGGYEQYF
V: TRBV5-4
D: TRBD1

CDR3: CASSRLLAGGGNEQFF
V: TRBV5-6
D: TRBD2

CDR3: CAWSWDRARYGYTF
V: TRBV30
D: TRBD1

CDR3: CASSLSRTREQYF
V: TRBV7-2
D: .

CDR3: CATSKGLAGEGGTGELFF
V: TRBV15
D: TRBD2

CDR3: CASGTQGIHEQFF
V: TRBV13
D: .

CDR3: CASSPGQKNTEAFF
V: TRBV7-3
D: TRBD1

CDR3: CASSESSSGETQYF
V: TRBV6-4
D: .

CDR3: CAWSQQTGTGETQYF
V: TRBV30
D: TRBD1

CDR3: CAWSPAHTHNEQFF
V: TRBV30
D: .

CDR3: CASSFWGEAQYF
V: TRBV7-9
D: .

CDR3: CASSVTGGGQPQHF
V: TRBV6-5
D: .

CDR3: CASSLMETSFANEQFF
V: TRBV7-7
D: TRBD2

CDR3: CASSDGLAGGPETQYF
V: TRBV5-6
D: TRBD2

CDR3: CASSFTGTSRNIQYF
V: TRBV5-1
D: TRBD2

CDR3: CASSLREGYEQYF
V: TRBV4-1
D: .

CDR3: CASSGDFYEQYF
V: TRBV7-9
D: .

CDR3: CASSEASAGGNHSPLHF
V: TRBV6-1
D: TRBD1

CDR3: CSARALPEAFF
V: TRBV20-1
D: .

CDR3: CASRKEQGVIYGYTF
V: TRBV5-5
D: TRBD1

CDR3: CASSGGTGASLYGYTF
V: TRBV5-6
D: TRBD1

CDR3: CASSQAGLGTDTQYF
V: TRBV3-1/TRBV3-2
D: .